These 14 T cell receptor beta chains originate from one sample sequenced in a study of molecular identifiers for immune sequencing clone quantification (dated by TCRdb to the late 2010s). The library came from PCR. The run used a NextSeq 500. TCRdb reprocessed the public reads (quality trimming at Q25 with fastp, clone calling with MiXCR) and kept in-frame beta chains. Identical CDR3 protein sequences are pooled into one entry, listed with their most common genes and DNA. This sample comprises some 680,000 distinct CDR3 sequences, 25% of them detected only once. The ten largest make up 0.7% to 0.95% of the sample. The specimen sequenced was naive CD8+ T cells from blood, with Jurkat cell RNA spiked in. The sample's cell subset or site label, decoded: FACS-sorted CD8+CD4-CCR7+CD45RA+ naive T cells. The receptors stem from a human donor in good health. Some libraries in this study had Jurkat cell RNA spiked in.

This clonotype was counted at least ten times. The V gene is TRBV4-3, the J gene TRBJ1-6; 10 nucleotides line up with TRBD1. V lost 3 bases and J lost 8; bases outside the gene matches: 1. From germline, CDR1 is LGHNA and CDR2 YSLEER. The CDR3 has 14 residues. CDR3 residues: CASSQGQGYSPLHF. The DNA for the CDR3 is TGCGCCAGCAGCCAGGGACAGGGGTATTCACCCCTCCACTTT.

The chain uses TRBV11-2 and TRBJ2-7, with 7 bases that match TRBD1. This CDR3 spans 16 amino acids. Germline V gene lookup returns CDR1 SGHAT and CDR2 FQNNGV. J gave up 1 base and V 1 base, and 7 bases lay outside the gene matches. CDR3 coding DNA: TGTGCCAGCAGCTTAGGCCCGACAGGGATGTCCTACGAGCAGTACTTC. Its protein is CASSLGPTGMSYEQYF.

As regards this clonotype: A read error is possible here, since a much larger clone lies one base away. The CDR3: CVSSREQGGLYEQYF. The CDR3 DNA reads TGTGTCAGCAGCCGAGAACAGGGGGGGTTGTACGAGCAGTACTTC. This chain uses TRBV4-2 with TRBJ2-7, with D maybe TRBD1 (8 bases). This CDR3 region has 15 residues. Germline V gene lookup returns CDR1 LGHNA and CDR2 YNFKEQ.

The gene calls are TRBV7-6 and TRBJ1-4, with 9 bases fitting TRBD1. The CDR3 extends over 17 amino acids. Germline loops: CDR1 SGHVS, CDR2 FNYEAQ. With V trimmed by 2 bases and J by 7 bases, 11 bases remained unmatched. CDR3 nucleotide sequence: TGTGCCAGCAGCTTACCTCCTGTTGGGACAGGGACTGAAAAACTGTTTTTT. Residues: CASSLPPVGTGTEKLFF.

This clonotype was observed many times. V gene TRBV7-2 combines with J gene TRBJ2-7; no reliable D call. The CDR3 is made up of 15 amino acids. V lost 6 bases, J lost 6 bases, and 21 bases lay in between. Germline V gives CDR1 SGHTA, CDR2 FQGNSA. DNA for the CDR3: TGTGCCAGCAGACGCACTCCGGGCTCAGGCCCCGAGCAGTACTTC. Residues: CASRRTPGSGPEQYF.

About this clonotype itself: Given a much more abundant clone one base away, this may be a read error. The chain uses TRBV6-2 or TRBV6-3 and TRBJ2-7, with D possibly matching TRBD1 (6 bases). The CDR3 is 10 residues long. Trimming took off 6 bases at V and 12 bases at J, with 12 bases between the two ends. Germline CDR1 reads MNHEY; CDR2 reads SVGEGT. CDR3 DNA sequence: TGTGCCAGCAGCTCGGGACACCGGTACTTC. It codes for CASSSGHRYF.

The gene calls are TRBV5-5 and TRBJ1-2; D not resolved. This CDR3 comprises 16 residues. Trimming stripped 4 bases from V and 3 bases from J, with 19 bases between. Germline V gene sequence: CDR1 SGHKS, CDR2 YYEKEE (reference sequence). CDR3 sequence reads: CASSPYHLSLDYGYTF. The CDR3 DNA sequence: TGTGCCAGCAGCCCCTATCACCTTAGTCTTGACTATGGCTACACCTTC.

This clonotype has just a few counts. The chain combines TRBV6-2 or TRBV6-3 with TRBJ1-5, with D possibly TRBD1 on 6 matching bases. The V end lost 0 bases, the J end lost 5 bases, and 8 bases lay between the germline ends. Germline V gene sequence: CDR1 MNHEY, CDR2 SVGEGT. This CDR3 contains 14 residues. This CDR3 reads CASSYSRGDQPQHF. The CDR3 coding sequence is TGTGCCAGCAGTTACTCGAGGGGGGATCAGCCCCAGCATTTT.

Remarks on this clonotype: A much larger clone is a single base away; this may be a read error. This chain joins TRBV7-2 and TRBJ2-2, with D perhaps TRBD1 or TRBD2 (5 bases each). Germline lookup yields CDR1 SGHTA and CDR2 FQGNSA. CDR3 length: 13 amino acids. The CDR3 spells CASSPWGSGELVF. The CDR3 DNA reads as TGTGCCAGCAGCCCCTGGGGGTCCGGGGAGCTGGTTTTT.

This clonotype was counted only a few times. J is TRBJ2-6 and V is TRBV10-2, with D unresolved. The CDR3 has 14 amino acids. Germline CDR1 WSHSY, CDR2 SAAADI. The germline V and J ends were trimmed by 7 bases and 0 bases, with 7 bases remaining between them. CDR3 region: CASTDLSGANVLTF. The CDR3 nucleotides are TGCGCCAGCACGGACCTCTCTGGGGCCAACGTCCTGACTTTC.

J is TRBJ2-5 and V is TRBV27, with D perhaps TRBD2 (6 bases). The CDR3 contains 17 residues. Trimming took off 5 bases at V and 7 bases at J, with 26 bases between the two ends. Germline V gene data show CDR1 as MNHEY and CDR2 as SMNVEV (reference sequence). The CDR3 sequence: CASSPHLSAGPEGTQYF. The CDR3 coding sequence is TGTGCCAGCAGTCCACATCTTTCAGCGGGTCCAGAAGGGACCCAGTACTTC.

About this clonotype itself: A read error may account for a junction end that differs from germline. The chain carries TRBV4-1 and TRBJ1-3; D is possibly TRBD1 (6 bases). This CDR3 has 16 amino acids. The germline CDR1 and CDR2 sequences are MGHRA and YSYEKL. DNA of the CDR3: TGCGCCAGCAGCCAAGAGCAGGGGACTGACGGAAACACCACATATTTT. Its protein is CASSQEQGTDGNTTYF.

Ten or more counts support this clonotype. This rearrangement joins TRBV4-1 to TRBJ2-1; D gene uncertain. V shed 4 bases and J shed 5 bases, with 9 bases lying between them. The CDR3 covers 13 residues. Germline CDR1 and CDR2: MGHRA and YSYEKL. The CDR3 DNA reads as TGCGCCAGCAGCCGCGAGAATAACAATGAGCAGTTCTTC. It encodes CASSRENNNEQFF.

This clonotype was counted at least ten times. The chain employs TRBV7-3 and TRBJ2-3; 10 bases fit TRBD2. Per the germline V gene, CDR1 is SGHTA and CDR2 is FQGTGA. V shed 5 bases and J 2 bases; nucleotides not matched to a gene: 4. This CDR3 contains 15 residues. The CDR3 bases are TGTGCCAGCAGCCTACTAGCGGGATACACAGATACGCAGTATTTT. It specifies CASSLLAGYTDTQYF.